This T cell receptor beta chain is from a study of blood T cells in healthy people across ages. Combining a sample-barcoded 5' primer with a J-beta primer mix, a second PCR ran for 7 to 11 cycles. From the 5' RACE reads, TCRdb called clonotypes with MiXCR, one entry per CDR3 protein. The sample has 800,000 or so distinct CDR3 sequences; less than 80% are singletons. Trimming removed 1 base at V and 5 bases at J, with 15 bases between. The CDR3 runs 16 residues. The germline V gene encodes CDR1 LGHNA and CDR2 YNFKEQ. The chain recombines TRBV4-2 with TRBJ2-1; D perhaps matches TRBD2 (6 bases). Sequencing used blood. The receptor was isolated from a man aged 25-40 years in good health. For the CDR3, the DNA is TGTGCCAGCAGCCAAGCGGAGGGCATAGCTGACAATGAGCAGTTCTTC. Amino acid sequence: CASSQAEGIADNEQFF.